Each of the 30 T cell receptor beta chains below was sequenced from the same sample in a study of T cell responses to AZD1222 COVID-19 vaccine. Sequencing was performed with immunoSEQ multiplex PCR; in TCRdb, only in-frame clones are kept and a portion is missing. The sample carries 120,000 or so clones, 75% to 95% recorded once. The specimen comprised peripheral blood, sampled on day 0 of AZD1222 vaccination. The receptors originated from an adult in good health.

The chain recombines TRBV11-2 with TRBJ1-5; TRBD1 aligns across 7 bases. Unmatched junction bases numbered 4, after V lost 5 bases and J lost 3 bases. Germline V lookup: CDR1 SGHAT, CDR2 FQNNGV. The CDR3 is 14 amino acids. The CDR3 DNA reads TGTGCCAGCAGCCGCGACAGGGCCAATCAGCCCCAGCATTTT. Translation: CASSRDRANQPQHF.

This chain uses TRBV7-9 with TRBJ2-3, with 12 bases fitting TRBD2. V shed 5 bases, J shed 4 bases, and the junction held 4 bases outside the gene matches. The CDR3 runs to 15 residues. From germline, CDR1 is SEHNR and CDR2 FQNEAQ (reference sequence). This CDR3 is CASSPTSGSADTQYF. CDR3 DNA sequence: TGTGCCAGCAGCCCGACTAGCGGGAGTGCAGATACGCAGTATTTT.

The chain has TRBV19 and TRBJ1-5; 7 bases line up with TRBD1. This CDR3 spans 15 amino acids. Germline V gives CDR1 LNHDA, CDR2 SQIVND (reference sequence). The ends lost 3 bases at V and 3 bases at J; junction bases unmatched: 5. CDR3 sequence: CASSIGQVPNQPQHF. CDR3 nucleotides: TGTGCCAGTAGTATTGGACAGGTTCCCAATCAGCCCCAGCATTTT. Supplemented by reference TRBV19 and TRBJ1-5, the full variable domain reads DGGITQSPKYLFRKEGQNVTLSCEQNLNHDAMYWYRQDPGQGLRLIYYSQIVNDFQKGDIAEGYSVSREKKESFPLTVTSAQKNPTAFYLCASSIGQVPNQPQHFGDGTRLSIL.

This clone was observed a few times. The V gene is TRBV5-8, the J gene TRBJ1-5; the match to TRBD1 covers 8 bases. Germline V gene sequence: CDR1 SGHTS, CDR2 YDEGEE. The CDR3 is 14 residues long. V gave up 4 bases and J gave up 7 bases; unmatched junction bases: 7. This chain's CDR3 is CASSVGQGDQPQHF. The DNA for the CDR3 is TGTGCCAGCAGCGTCGGACAGGGAGACCAGCCCCAGCATTTT.

The chain uses TRBV5-5 and TRBJ2-1; no firm D call. V dropped 2 bases and J dropped 5 bases, with 8 bases sitting between them. CDR3 length equals 13 residues. Germline V gene data show CDR1 as SGHKS and CDR2 as YYEKEE (reference sequence). DNA for the CDR3: TGTGCCAGCAGCTTTTGGGCCCACAATGAGCAGTTCTTC. This translates into CASSFWAHNEQFF.

This chain joins TRBV6-5 and TRBJ2-7; 7 nucleotides match TRBD1. The CDR3 consists of 13 residues. The ends lost 6 bases at V and 2 bases at J; junction bases unmatched: 4. The V gene's germline CDR1 is MNHEY and CDR2 SVGAGI. This chain's CDR3 is CASSGTAPYEQYF. The CDR3 DNA follows: TGTGCCAGCAGCGGGACAGCTCCCTACGAGCAGTACTTC.

The chain has TRBV19 and TRBJ2-1; the D is unclear. Trimming cost V 2 bases and J 4 bases, with 3 bases left between them. The CDR3 has 12 amino acids. The germline V gene has CDR1 LNHDA and CDR2 SQIVND (reference sequence). CDR3 region: CASSITYNEQFF. Here the CDR3 DNA reads TGTGCCAGTAGTATAACTTACAATGAGCAGTTCTTC.

The gene calls are TRBV3-1 (or the pseudogene TRBV3-2) and TRBJ2-1; D is perhaps TRBD2 (7 bases). The CDR3 is 15 amino acids. Trimming shortened V by 2 bases and J by 6 bases, and 14 bases separated the two germline ends. CDR1 and CDR2 (germline): LGHDT, YNNKEL (reference sequence). The CDR3 DNA sequence: TGTGCCAGCAGCCAAAGGGGGGGCATGTCCAATGAGCAGTTCTTC. The encoded protein is CASSQRGGMSNEQFF.

V usage is TRBV6-5 and J usage is TRBJ1-5; D remains ambiguous. Per germline, CDR1 MNHEY and CDR2 SVGAGI. The CDR3 runs to 15 residues. Trimming took 4 bases from V and 0 from J, leaving 10 bases between them. CDR3 DNA sequence: TGTGCCAGCAGTTGGGAGCGGGATAGCAATCAGCCCCAGCATTTT. Translated, it gives CASSWERDSNQPQHF.

This chain links TRBV7-2 with TRBJ2-2, with unresolved D. The V gene lost 5 bases and the J gene lost 1 base, with 11 bases spanning the gap. There are 15 residues in the CDR3. CDR1 is SGHTA, CDR2 FQGNSA, per germline. CDR3 loop: CASSPKTVNTGELFF. CDR3 nucleotides: TGTGCCAGCAGCCCAAAAACTGTGAACACCGGGGAGCTGTTTTTT.

The V call is TRBV28, the J call TRBJ2-4; no clear D gene. Trimming removed 1 base at V and 0 bases at J, with 7 bases between. The V gene's germline CDR1 is MDHEN and CDR2 SYDVKM. The CDR3 runs to 15 residues. The CDR3 sequence is CASSLSTLAKNIQYF. CDR3 nucleotides: TGTGCCAGCAGTTTATCAACTCTAGCCAAAAACATTCAGTACTTC.

The chain couples TRBV5-6 to TRBJ1-3; D gene ambiguous. The V end lost 4 bases, the J end lost 2 bases, and 4 bases lay between the germline ends. This CDR3 spans 12 amino acids. The V gene's germline CDR1 is SGHDT and CDR2 YYEEEE. CDR3: CASSRPGNTIYF. The CDR3, as DNA: TGTGCCAGCAGCCGCCCTGGAAACACCATATATTTT.

V is TRBV5-1 and J is TRBJ1-5, with 7 bases lining up with TRBD1. J lost 7 bases, V lost 0 bases, and 7 bases had no gene match. The CDR3 extends over 15 amino acids. Per the germline V gene, CDR1 is SGHRS and CDR2 is YFSETQ. The CDR3 loop reads CASSLDGTASQPQHF. The DNA of the CDR3 is TGCGCCAGCAGCTTGGATGGGACAGCTAGCCAGCCCCAGCATTTT.

The chain is built from TRBV6-5 and TRBJ2-5; TRBD1 matches at 7 bases. Trimming removed 2 bases from V and 1 base from J; junction bases left unmatched: 7. Germline assignment: CDR1 MNHEY and CDR2 SVGAGI. CDR3 length: 16 residues. CDR3 DNA sequence: TGTGCCAGCAGTTACGGGATCGAGGGGGCCCAAGAGACCCAGTACTTC. Protein: CASSYGIEGAQETQYF.

The chain carries TRBV5-6 and TRBJ1-4, with 9 bases fitting TRBD1. The CDR3 has 14 amino acids. CDR1 is SGHDT and CDR2 is YYEEEE in the germline V gene. The junction had 4 bases not matched to a gene; V was cut back by 3 bases and J by 7 bases. DNA for the CDR3: TGTGCCAGCAGCTGGGGACAGGGTAGTGAAAAACTGTTTTTT. It codes for CASSWGQGSEKLFF. The variable domain in full, with the rest retrieved from reference TRBV5-6 and TRBJ1-4, is DAGVTQSPTHLIKTRGQQVTLRCSPKSGHDTVSWYQQALGQGPQFIFQYYEEEERQRGNFPDRFSGHQFPNYSSELNVNALLLGDSALYLCASSWGQGSEKLFFGSGTQLSVL.

The chain is built from TRBV2 and TRBJ1-1; D is perhaps TRBD1 (5 bases). Trimming cost V 9 bases and J 1 base, with 15 bases left between them. The germline gives CDR1 SNHLY, CDR2 FYNNEI. The CDR3 has 14 amino acids. This CDR3 is CASTWGGSNTEAFF. The CDR3 nucleotides read TGTGCCAGTACCTGGGGGGGATCGAACACTGAAGCTTTCTTT.

The chain uses TRBV10-1 and TRBJ2-7, with D perhaps given as TRBD1 or TRBD2 (5 bases each). Deletions cut 0 bases from V and 4 bases from J, with 16 bases between. From germline, CDR1 is WNHNN and CDR2 SYGVQD (reference sequence). This CDR3 is built from 16 residues. The DNA for the CDR3 is TGCGCCAGCAGTGAGTCCCGGGAAGGGGCCCCTTACGAGCAGTACTTC. It translates to CASSESREGAPYEQYF.

The chain combines TRBV6-5 with TRBJ1-6; D uncertain. V was cut by 0 bases and J by 8 bases, with 8 bases left in between. The length of the CDR3 is 14 residues. The germline V gene has CDR1 MNHEY and CDR2 SVGAGI. The CDR3 reads CASSYSGVDSPLHF. The CDR3 DNA reads TGTGCCAGCAGTTACTCTGGGGTGGATTCACCCCTCCACTTT.

The chain recombines TRBV5-5 with TRBJ1-6; a possible D gene is TRBD1 (6 bases). CDR1 and CDR2 from the germline V gene are SGHKS and YYEKEE (reference sequence). The CDR3 has 15 residues. V lost 4 bases and J lost 6, with 14 bases in between. The CDR3 DNA sequence: TGTGCCAGCAGCCCAGGGGTTCTTCCTAATTCACCCCTCCACTTT. It codes for CASSPGVLPNSPLHF.

V is TRBV30 and J is TRBJ2-4, with 8 positions matching TRBD2. With 4 bases clipped from V and 4 bases from J, the junction kept 12 bases outside the gene matches. There are 16 residues in the CDR3. The germline V gene encodes CDR1 GTSNPN and CDR2 SVGIG (reference sequence). The CDR3 protein is CAWTPNDGRGKNIQYF. The CDR3 DNA reads as TGTGCCTGGACCCCTAATGACGGGAGGGGGAAAAACATTCAGTACTTC.

The chain combines TRBV5-1 with TRBJ2-2; 12 bases fit TRBD2. Germline lookup yields CDR1 SGHRS and CDR2 YFSETQ. The CDR3 runs 15 residues. Trimming took 0 bases from V and 7 from J; bases not matched to a gene: 1. As DNA, the CDR3 is TGCGCCAGCAGCTTGGTACTAGCGGGAGGCGGGGAGCTGTTTTTT. Its protein is CASSLVLAGGGELFF.

The chain carries TRBV28 and TRBJ1-5; no clear D gene. V was trimmed by 0 bases and J by 4 bases, leaving 7 bases between them. Germline loops: CDR1 MDHEN, CDR2 SYDVKM. This CDR3 spans 14 amino acids. The CDR3 region is CASSLWVGNQPQHF. CDR3 nucleotide sequence: TGTGCCAGCAGTTTATGGGTAGGGAATCAGCCCCAGCATTTT. Full variable domain (missing parts from reference TRBV28 and TRBJ1-5): DVKVTQSSRYLVKRTGEKVFLECVQDMDHENMFWYRQDPGLGLRLIYFSYDVKMKEKGDIPEGYSVSREKKERFSLILESASTNQTSMYLCASSLWVGNQPQHFGDGTRLSIL.

This rearrangement joins TRBV11-3 to TRBJ2-2; 7 bases map to TRBD2. CDR1 SGHNT and CDR2 YENEEA come from the germline V gene. This CDR3 is built from 16 residues. Germline trimming cut 2 bases from V and 0 bases from J; bases unmatched to any gene: 3. The CDR3 DNA reads TGTGCCAGCAGCTTATCTCGGGGGGCGAACACCGGGGAGCTGTTTTTT. This encodes CASSLSRGANTGELFF. The whole variable domain, remainder taken from reference TRBV11-3 and TRBJ2-2, is EAGVVQSPRYKIIEKKQPVAFWCNPISGHNTLYWYLQNLGQGPELLIRYENEEAVDDSQLPKDRFSAERLKGVDSTLKIQPAELGDSAVYLCASSLSRGANTGELFFGEGSRLTVL.

The rearrangement links TRBV4-2 to TRBJ1-3; 9 nucleotides agree with TRBD1. Germline values: CDR1 LGHNA, CDR2 YNFKEQ. After removal of 2 bases from V and 0 bases from J, the junction contained 5 bases not matched to a gene. There are 17 residues in the CDR3. The CDR3 nucleotides are TGTGCCAGCAGCCAAACCCGGGACAGGGACTCTGGAAACACCATATATTTT. Protein: CASSQTRDRDSGNTIYF.

The chain employs TRBV20-1 and TRBJ2-5; D is unresolved. The germline V and J ends were trimmed by 5 bases and 2 bases, with 6 bases remaining between them. Per the germline V gene, CDR1 is DFQATT and CDR2 is SNEGSKA (reference sequence). This CDR3 contains 11 residues. DNA of the CDR3: TGCAGTGCTTACCCACAAGAGACCCAGTACTTC. Translating gives CSAYPQETQYF.

Comments on this clone: This sample also contains other DNA sequences that code for the same CDR3. The V gene is TRBV6-1, the J gene TRBJ1-1; D gene uncertain. CDR1 is MNHNS, CDR2 SASEGT, per germline. Trimming took 2 bases from V and 1 from J, leaving 8 bases between them. This CDR3 is built from 14 residues. The chain's CDR3 is CASSERGRNTEAFF. The CDR3 region has the DNA TGTGCCAGCAGTGAAAGAGGACGGAACACTGAAGCTTTCTTT.

This sequence joins TRBV10-3 and TRBJ2-1, with D possibly TRBD2 on 6 matching bases. The CDR3 runs to 14 residues. Germline CDR1 reads ENHRY; CDR2 reads SYGVKD. V lost 8 bases and J 3 bases, leaving 14 bases between the germline ends. For the CDR3, the DNA is TGTGCCATCTATCCCCGGCGGGGCTACAATGAGCAGTTCTTC. This codes for CAIYPRRGYNEQFF.

V gene TRBV18 combines with J gene TRBJ2-7; 8 bases are a match to TRBD2. CDR1 KGHSH and CDR2 LQKENI come from the germline V gene. V was clipped by 3 bases and J by 4 bases; unmatched bases: 11. CDR3 size: 16 residues. Here the CDR3 reads CASSPSQTSAGYEQYF. CDR3 DNA sequence: TGTGCCAGCTCACCTTCCCAGACTAGCGCAGGATACGAGCAGTACTTC.

The chain employs TRBV2 and TRBJ2-1; no reliable D call. V lost 6 bases and J lost 7, with 13 bases in between. Germline V gene sequence: CDR1 SNHLY, CDR2 FYNNEI. This CDR3 is 13 amino acids long. The CDR3 sequence: CASRFPLKNEQFF. The CDR3 DNA reads as TGTGCCAGCAGGTTCCCCCTTAAAAATGAGCAGTTCTTC.

The gene calls are TRBV5-4 and TRBJ2-4, with 9 positions matching TRBD1. The CDR3 is 13 amino acids. Germline V CDR1 and CDR2: SGHNT, YYREEE (reference sequence). With V trimmed by 5 bases and J by 7 bases, 4 bases remained unmatched. The CDR3 loop reads CASSGQGMNIQYF. The DNA for the CDR3 is TGTGCCAGCAGTGGACAGGGGATGAACATTCAGTACTTC.